This passage covers 9 T cell receptor beta chains from one sample sequenced in a study of tumor-infiltrating lymphocytes in primary liver carcinoma. A constant-region primer served to make TCR beta cDNA from about 0.5 ug total RNA. Employing slightly modified ARM-PCR, three nested multiplex PCR rounds were run, and these gave rise to the TCR beta libraries. The study ran its first two PCR rounds for roughly 10 cycles each, using TRBV1-TRBV30 forward primers and a C-beta reverse primer. Each CDR3 protein is one row after TCRdb ran MiXCR on the multiplex PCR reads. The table shows 55,000 to 65,000 distinct CDR3 sequences, with 65% to 80% occurring only once. For each extraction, RNA and DNA were obtained together from 20-30 mg of unsorted bulk tissue. The sample consisted of liver tumor tissue from sampling region 2. As for subset: tumor region T2, inferior pole. Receptor source: a middle-aged man with primary liver carcinoma and hepatitis B virus infection.

V gene TRBV2 combines with J gene TRBJ1-5; 8 bases map to TRBD1. V was pared by 6 bases and J by 3 bases, with 7 bases of the junction left unmatched. The CDR3 consists of 15 residues. CDR1 is SNHLY and CDR2 is FYNNEI in the germline V gene. CDR3 sequence reads: CASRAKDRDNQPQHF. CDR3 bases: TGTGCCAGCAGGGCCAAGGACAGGGACAATCAGCCCCAGCATTTT.

On this clonotype: This could be a read error, since a much larger clone is one nucleotide away. As DNA, the CDR3 is TGCGCCAGCAGCTTGGATAGCCGGCTAGCGGTCACAGATACGCAGTATTTT. It is translated as CASSLDSRLAVTDTQYF. The chain couples TRBV5-1 to TRBJ2-3; 7 bases fit TRBD2. Germline lookup yields CDR1 SGHRS and CDR2 YFSETQ. CDR3 length equals 17 residues. With 0 bases clipped from V and 2 bases from J, the junction kept 9 bases outside the gene matches.

This clonotype showed up just once. A much larger clone lies one base from this, so it may be a read error. V is TRBV7-9 and J is TRBJ2-5; 7 nucleotides match TRBD2. CDR3 length: 12 amino acids. Per the germline V gene, CDR1 is SEHNR and CDR2 is FQNEAQ (reference sequence). The CDR3 nucleotides read TGTGCCACCCAGCCTAGCGGAGAGGCCCAGTACTTC. Amino acids: CATQPSGEAQYF.

The chain joins TRBV4-2 to TRBJ2-7; possibly TRBD1 or TRBD2 for D (5 bases each). This CDR3 is built from 14 residues. V was clipped by 1 base and J by 7 bases, with 14 bases between them. CDR1 is LGHNA and CDR2 is YNFKEQ in the germline V gene. The DNA of the CDR3 is TGTGCCAGCAGCCAAGGTCGGGGCCCATATGAGCAGTACTTC. This encodes CASSQGRGPYEQYF.

About this clonotype itself: Since no conserved phenylalanine or tryptophan closes the CDR3, a read error is the likely cause. The gene calls are TRBV6-5 and TRBJ2-7; perhaps TRBD1 as D (5 bases). The CDR3 has 11 residues. Germline-derived CDR1 and CDR2 are MNHEY and SVGAGI. DNA of the CDR3: TGTGCTAGCAGGGTTGGATACGAGCAGTACCTC. This translates into CASRVGYEQYL.

V and J are TRBV5-6 and TRBJ2-7; 9 bases line up with TRBD2. The V and J ends lost 5 bases and 6 bases, in that order; junction bases with no gene match: 9. Germline V gene data show CDR1 as SGHDT and CDR2 as YYEEEE. This CDR3 region has 14 residues. Here the CDR3 DNA reads TGTGCCAGCAGGAAAGCGGGAGGCTCTCTCGAGCAGTACTTC. Translated, it gives CASRKAGGSLEQYF.

The sample holds a few counts of this clonotype. V and J are TRBV5-4 and TRBJ2-7, with 10 bases that match TRBD1. The CDR3 extends over 14 amino acids. With V trimmed by 4 bases and J by 7 bases, 8 bases remained unmatched. Germline V gene sequence: CDR1 SGHNT, CDR2 YYREEE (reference sequence). DNA for the CDR3: TGTGCCAGCAGCCCCGAAAGGACAGGGGGAGAGCAGTACTTC. Translated: CASSPERTGGEQYF. The full variable domain, in which reference TRBV5-4 and TRBJ2-7 provide the parts outside the CDR3, is ETGVTQSPTHLIKTRGQQVTLRCSSQSGHNTVSWYQQALGQGPQFIFQYYREEENGRGNFPPRFSGLQFPNYSSELNVNALELDDSALYLCASSPERTGGEQYFGPGTRLTVT.

Concerning this clonotype: A read error is possible here, since a much larger clone lies one base away. V and J are TRBV5-5 and TRBJ2-7, with D possibly matching TRBD1 (5 bases). CDR3 length: 15 amino acids. The germline V gene encodes CDR1 SGHKS and CDR2 YYEKEE (reference sequence). V was shortened by 4 bases and J by 5 bases, with 19 bases between the two germline ends. CDR3: CASSHRAGQSDEQYF. CDR3 bases: TGTGCCAGCAGCCATCGGGCAGGGCAGTCGGACGAGCAGTACTTC.

The chain has TRBV4-2 and TRBJ2-3; TRBD2 is a possible D gene (5 bases). Per the germline V gene, CDR1 is LGHNA and CDR2 is YNFKEQ. V was cut by 9 bases and J by 8 bases, with 24 bases left in between. The CDR3 covers 15 residues. The CDR3 here is CARNEIGVGAITQYF. CDR3 DNA sequence: TGTGCCAGGAACGAGATTGGGGTGGGAGCAATTACGCAGTATTTT.